This paragraph covers one T cell receptor beta chain sequence. This sample is part of a study of CD8 T cells in Susac syndrome. Random hexamers were used to reverse transcribe about 0.45 to 1 ug of RNA. Via MiXCR, TCRdb re-called the immunoSEQ multiplex PCR reads, giving one row per CDR3 protein. Of 120,000 or so distinct CDR3 sequences listed, roughly 94% are singletons. CDR3 length: 15 amino acids. The ends were cut back, 5 bases at V and 5 bases at J, with 18 bases in the middle. The sequence was obtained from a human donor with multiple sclerosis. The chain is built from TRBV12-3 or TRBV12-4 and TRBJ2-5; TRBD1 is a possible D gene (6 bases). The sequenced sample consisted of CD4+ T cells from PBMCs. CDR3 nucleotides: TGTGCCAGCAGTGCCGCACAGGGTATGTGGGAGACCCAGTACTTC. Translating it yields CASSAAQGMWETQYF.